What follows are 12 T cell receptor beta chains derived from one specimen sequenced in a study of beta chain features in type 1 diabetes. Study-wide points: All four CD4+ subsets from Type 1 diabetes patients carried moderately but significantly shorter TCRB CDR3s.

What was sequenced were expressed TCRB transcripts, since all of the isolated RNA had been reverse transcribed. Assay used: immunoSEQ multiplex PCR; TCRdb lists only in-frame clones, some missing. The repertoire has roughly 53,000 clones, under 50% of them found once; the top ten carry approximately 1.5%. The antigens for these receptors are not known. Sequenced: Tregs from blood. The receptors originated from a man aged 25-40 years with type 1 diabetes.

This clone was counted only a few times. CDR3 in DNA: TGTGCCAGCACCACGACGGCAACCCGGGGAGCTTTCTTT. It specifies CASTTTATRGAFF. V is TRBV5-6 and J is TRBJ1-1; D ambiguous. This CDR3 region has 13 residues. Germline V lookup: CDR1 SGHDT, CDR2 YYEEEE. The V gene lost 6 bases and the J gene lost 10 bases, with 19 bases spanning the gap.

This clone was detected only once. The gene calls are TRBV27 and TRBJ2-7; the D gene is possibly TRBD1 (8 bases). Deletions cut 5 bases from V and 6 bases from J, with 14 bases between. The CDR3 is 13 residues long. Per germline, CDR1 MNHEY and CDR2 SMNVEV (reference sequence). The CDR3 spells CASSPYRGGEQYF. DNA of the CDR3: TGTGCCAGCAGTCCCTACAGGGGGGGCGAGCAGTACTTC.

The chain carries TRBV2 and TRBJ2-1, with a possible D match to TRBD2 (6 bases). Germline assignment: CDR1 SNHLY and CDR2 FYNNEI. V was clipped by 5 bases and J by 3 bases, with 11 bases between them. The CDR3 spans 14 residues. The CDR3 protein is CASSSGTGYNEQFF. Here the CDR3 DNA reads TGTGCCAGCAGTTCCGGGACTGGCTACAATGAGCAGTTCTTC.

The V gene is TRBV5-1, the J gene TRBJ1-2, with TRBD1 as a possible D gene (5 bases). Germline CDR1 is SGHRS and CDR2 is YFSETQ. The CDR3 runs to 15 residues. V shed 2 bases and J shed 7 bases, with 18 bases lying between them. This CDR3 reads CASSLRGVQDTGYTF. CDR3 nucleotides: TGCGCCAGCAGCTTAAGGGGCGTCCAAGACACTGGCTACACCTTC.

The CDR3 here is CASSLLAGSYNEQFF. CDR3 coding DNA: TGTGCCAGTAGTCTTCTAGCGGGCTCCTACAATGAGCAGTTCTTC. V gene TRBV19 combines with J gene TRBJ2-1; TRBD2 matches at 8 bases. Germline V gene data show CDR1 as LNHDA and CDR2 as SQIVND (reference sequence). After removal of 5 bases from V and 0 bases from J, the junction contained 3 bases not matched to a gene. This CDR3 has 15 residues.

The chain recombines TRBV7-9 with TRBJ2-1; perhaps TRBD1 as D (5 bases). V was pared by 5 bases and J by 10 bases, with 15 bases between. The length of the CDR3 is 13 residues. Germline V lookup: CDR1 SEHNR, CDR2 FQNEAQ (reference sequence). The CDR3 DNA sequence: TGTGCCAGCAGCCCATGGGGCGTTGAAGAGCAGTTCTTC. Amino acids: CASSPWGVEEQFF.

CDR3 sequence: CASSPTVQSYEQYF. The CDR3 nucleotides are TGTGCCAGCAGCCCCACAGTGCAGTCCTACGAGCAGTACTTC. The V gene is TRBV7-9, the J gene TRBJ2-7; D is ambiguous. The V gene's germline CDR1 is SEHNR and CDR2 FQNEAQ (reference sequence). CDR3 length: 14 residues. V lost 5 bases to trimming and J lost 1 base, with 12 bases between them. The full variable domain, completed using reference TRBV7-9 and TRBJ2-7, is DTGVSQNPRHKITKRGQNVTFRCDPISEHNRLYWYRQTLGQGPEFLTYFQNEAQLEKSRLLSDRFSAERPKGSFSTLEIQRTEQGDSAMYLCASSPTVQSYEQYFGPGTRLTVT.

The genes are TRBV7-9 and TRBJ2-1; possible D gene TRBD1, 6 bases. V was clipped by 1 base and J by 7 bases, with 11 bases between them. The CDR3 length is 14 residues. Germline lookup yields CDR1 SEHNR and CDR2 FQNEAQ (reference sequence). DNA of the CDR3: TGTGCCAGCAGCTTAGGTATAGGGGGAAATGAGCAGTTCTTC. Residues: CASSLGIGGNEQFF.

This chain joins TRBV4-2 and TRBJ2-7, with 10 positions matching TRBD2. The V gene's germline CDR1 is LGHNA and CDR2 YNFKEQ. CDR3 size: 15 residues. V shed 0 bases and J 3 bases; nucleotides not matched to a gene: 2. Written as DNA, the CDR3 is TGTGCCAGCAGCCAAGAACTAGCGGGACACTACGAGCAGTACTTC. It codes for CASSQELAGHYEQYF.

The chain links TRBV6-5 to TRBJ2-4; a weak D match, TRBD2 (6 bases). The germline V gene encodes CDR1 MNHEY and CDR2 SVGAGI. Trimming left V 5 bases short and J 1 base short, with 9 bases between. The CDR3 contains 14 residues. The CDR3 nucleotides are TGTGCCAGCAGTGGAGGGTTTGCCAAAAACATTCAGTACTTC. Translated: CASSGGFAKNIQYF.

J is TRBJ2-3 and V is TRBV14, with 7 bases lining up with TRBD1. Germline lookup yields CDR1 SGHDN and CDR2 FVKESK. V trimming: 1 base; J trimming: 1 base; junction bases outside the gene matches: 2. The CDR3 contains 15 residues. The CDR3 reads CASSQGTGRTDTQYF. The CDR3 DNA sequence: TGTGCCAGCAGCCAAGGGACAGGCCGCACAGATACGCAGTATTTT.

This sequence joins TRBV4-2 and TRBJ2-5, with 8 bases that match TRBD2. Gene TRBJ2-7 matches the end of the DNA better, so the J call may be wrong. CDR3 length: 15 amino acids. CDR1 is LGHNA and CDR2 is YNFKEQ in the germline V gene. The CDR3 sequence is CASSQGLAYSYEQYF. The CDR3 DNA reads TGTGCCAGCAGCCAAGGACTAGCGTACTCCTACGAGCAGTACTTC.